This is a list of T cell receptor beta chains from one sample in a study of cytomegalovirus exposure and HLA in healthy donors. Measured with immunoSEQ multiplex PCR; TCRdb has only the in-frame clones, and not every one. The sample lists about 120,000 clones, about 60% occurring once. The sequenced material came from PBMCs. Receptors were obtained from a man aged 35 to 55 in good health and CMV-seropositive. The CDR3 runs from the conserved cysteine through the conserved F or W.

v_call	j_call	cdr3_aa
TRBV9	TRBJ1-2	CASSGPGGYTF
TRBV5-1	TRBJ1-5	CASSLGTGGQPQHF
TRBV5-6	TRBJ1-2	CASSRGAGLTNYGYTF
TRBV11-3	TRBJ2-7	CASSYLDEQYF
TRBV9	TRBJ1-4	CASSVGSTNEKLFF
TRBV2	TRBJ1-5	CASRRDTVRNQPQHF
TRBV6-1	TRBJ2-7	CASPGDSSHEQYF
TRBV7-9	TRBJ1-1	CASRRGEAENTEAFF
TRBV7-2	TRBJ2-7	CASSSSSAGGQYF
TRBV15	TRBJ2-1	CATSRDRGIAGGEQFF
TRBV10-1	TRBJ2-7	CASMGTSGNWEQYF
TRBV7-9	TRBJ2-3	CASSQLGTSGTDTQYF
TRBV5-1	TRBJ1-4	CASSFRGYASTNEKLFF
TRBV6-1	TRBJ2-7	CASSNSGNPYEQYF
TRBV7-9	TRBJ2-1	CASSLGGDRLMLF
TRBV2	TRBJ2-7	CASRDWHSYEQYF
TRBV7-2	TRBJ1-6	CASSVHRDSYNSPLHF
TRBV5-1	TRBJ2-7	CASSYGDGGPGYEQYF
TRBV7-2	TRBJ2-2	CASSPDRGAGELFF
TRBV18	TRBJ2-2	CASSLSRTGLHTGELFF
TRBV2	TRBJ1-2	CASSVSGAYGYTF
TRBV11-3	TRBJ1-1	CASSPTGDTEAFF
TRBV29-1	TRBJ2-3	CSARESDTQYF
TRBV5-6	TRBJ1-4	CASSRAIQGGSEKLFF
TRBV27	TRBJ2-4	CASSALWREAKNIQYF
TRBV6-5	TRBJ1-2	CASSSLGAANYGYTF
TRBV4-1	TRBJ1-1	CASRDRGTEAFF
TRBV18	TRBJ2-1	CASSILSGYQFF
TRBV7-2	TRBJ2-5	CASSRGQVKETQYF
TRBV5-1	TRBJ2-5	CASSFFGQGDGETQYF
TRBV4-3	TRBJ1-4	CASSLVQGYNEKLFF
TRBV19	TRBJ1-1	CASSIGTPRGRTEAFF
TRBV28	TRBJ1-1	CASSLVAMNTEAFF
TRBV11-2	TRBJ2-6	CASTLTVSGANVLTF
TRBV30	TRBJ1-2	CAWSVSRGHGYTF
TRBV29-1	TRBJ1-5	CSAGGGFQPQHF
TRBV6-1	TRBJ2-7	CASYPGQGSSYEQYF
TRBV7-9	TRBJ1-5	CASSPTGGNQPQHF